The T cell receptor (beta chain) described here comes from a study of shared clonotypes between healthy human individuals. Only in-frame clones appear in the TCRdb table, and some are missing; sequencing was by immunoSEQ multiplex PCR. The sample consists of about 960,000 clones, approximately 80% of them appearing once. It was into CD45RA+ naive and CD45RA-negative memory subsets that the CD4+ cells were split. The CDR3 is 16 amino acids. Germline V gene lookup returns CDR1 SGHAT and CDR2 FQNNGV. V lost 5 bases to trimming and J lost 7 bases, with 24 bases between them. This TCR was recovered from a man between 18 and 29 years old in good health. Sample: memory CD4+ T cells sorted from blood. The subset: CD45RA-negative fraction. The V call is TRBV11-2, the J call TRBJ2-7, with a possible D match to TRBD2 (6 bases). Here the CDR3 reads CASSVLTAREATEQYF. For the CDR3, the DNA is TGTGCCAGCAGCGTCCTGACGGCGCGGGAAGCTACGGAGCAGTACTTC. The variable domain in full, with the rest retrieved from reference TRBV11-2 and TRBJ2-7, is EAGVAQSPRYKIIEKRQSVAFWCNPISGHATLYWYQQILGQGPKLLIQFQNNGVVDDSQLPKDRFSAERLKGVDSTLKIQPAKLEDSAVYLCASSVLTAREATEQYFGPGTRLTVT.